This T cell receptor (beta chain) was observed in a study of cytomegalovirus exposure and HLA in healthy donors. Whole-study findings and limits: Apart from CMV serostatus, no immune exposure information was available. A missense DCLRE1C variant was associated with V- and J-gene trimming of TCR beta chains in a later analysis, and an independent cohort replicated the association.

Regarding this clone: The antigen is not known.

The PCR made use of 60 Vbeta and 13 Jbeta primers. Some clones are missing from TCRdb's copy, which holds only in-frame ones; the method was immunoSEQ multiplex PCR. Of 90,000 to 120,000 clones listed, about 80% were seen once; the top ten hold around 7.8%. Deletions cut 3 bases from V and 2 bases from J, with 11 bases between. The CDR3 has 15 residues. Germline assignment: CDR1 SGHKS and CDR2 YYEKEE (reference sequence). The clonotype was recovered from a man aged 30-40 years in good health and CMV-seronegative. The chain is built from TRBV5-5 and TRBJ1-4; possibly TRBD1 for D (6 bases). The sequenced material came from PBMCs. The CDR3 protein is CASSSGVGTNEKLFF. The CDR3 coding sequence is TGTGCCAGCAGCTCAGGGGTAGGCACTAATGAAAAACTGTTTTTT. Based on the CDR3 plus reference TRBV5-5 and TRBJ1-4, the full variable domain is DAGVTQSPTHLIKTRGQQVTLRCSPISGHKSVSWYQQVLGQGPQFIFQYYEKEERGRGNFPDRFSARQFPNYSSELNVNALLLGDSALYLCASSSGVGTNEKLFFGSGTQLSVL.